This TCR beta chain was sequenced for a study of OX40 agonist ivuxolimab in advanced cancers. Some background on the complete study: The costimulatory receptor OX40 (CD134) was targeted by ivuxolimab, a fully human IgG2 agonistic monoclonal antibody. Intravenous ivuxolimab was administered to patients every 2 weeks at six dose levels: 0.01, 0.1, 0.3, 1.5, 3 and 10 mg/kg. Among the approximately 50 dose-escalation patients, some 19 had hepatocellular carcinoma, approximately 15 melanoma, 9 renal cell carcinoma and 9 head and neck cancer. A male proportion of 82.7% and a mean age of approximately 60 years, ranging from 23 to 79, were recorded for the dose-escalation cohort. Prior anti-PD-1, anti-PD-L1 or anti-CTLA-4 therapy was permitted, and roughly two fifths of dose-escalation patients had received checkpoint inhibitors. Partial responses occurred in three dose-escalation patients: two with cutaneous melanoma and one with hepatocellular carcinoma. The purpose of peripheral TCRbeta sequencing was to test whether ivuxolimab changed TCR sequence diversity and led to clonal T-cell expansion. The paper describes the monotherapy dose-escalation part (N ≈ 51 patients) of the phase I trial of ivuxolimab. Findings and caveats that apply to the study as a whole: Partial responders in the 0.1-3.0 mg/kg groups had among the lowest normalized peripheral clonal expansion, especially among CD8+ T cells. After ivuxolimab, expanded clones were on average more numerous among CD8+ T cells than among CD4+ T cells. Which antigens the clonally expanded peripheral T cells were specific for was not determined. Low levels of normalized T-cell clonal expansion were also seen in some patients who did not respond. At doses of 0.1 to 3.0 mg/kg, clonal expansion of both CD4+ and CD8+ T cells in blood was seen between baseline and week 6.

Genomic DNA was isolated from the sorted cells so that the TCRbeta CDR3 region could be sequenced. TCRbeta CDR3 regions were sequenced using the immunoSEQ Assay. The table was pulled from immuneACCESS by TCRdb, which kept in-frame rearrangements only. Such tables lose some clones; where checked, under half of the loss comes from unresolved V genes, and the rest has no known cause. The sample includes around 64,000 clones, with roughly 80% observed a single time. The ten largest clones add up to roughly 2.3% of the sample. This clone was recorded a few times. What antigen it recognizes has not been identified. No base-level quality is on record; no much larger clone is a single base apart. The CDR3 starts with the cysteine, ends with the phenylalanine, and has 14 residues. Of all the DNA, just the CDR3 is kept, 42 bases in frame from base 1. For CDR1 and CDR2, the germline V gene lists SQVTM and ANQGSEA. At the junction V is shortened by 5 bases and J by 5 bases; bases outside the gene matches: 9.

Patients with autoimmune disease history or receiving systemic immunosuppression were excluded from the trial. Peripheral blood for TCR sequencing was collected from all dose cohorts at baseline, on cycle 4 day 1, and on cycle 7 day 1. The samples were taken from a phase I, first-in-human, multicenter, open-label dose-escalation trial of ivuxolimab. Adults with locally advanced or metastatic melanoma, renal cell carcinoma, hepatocellular carcinoma or head and neck squamous cell carcinoma were enrolled in the trial. Before TCR sequencing, CD4+ T cells and CD8+ T cells from peripheral blood were sorted into separate populations.

The starting material was CD4+ or CD8+ T cells sorted from blood, obtained in a trial of the OX40 agonist ivuxolimab. Recombination connected TRBV29-1 to TRBJ2-3; TRBD1 lines up with 8 middle nucleotides. The sequence was obtained from an adult with an advanced solid tumor such as melanoma, head and neck, liver or kidney cancer. At the DNA level, the sequence is TGCAGCGTTTCTCCGGGACAGGTCCAAGATACGCAGTATTTT. The translation is CSVSPGQVQDTQYF.